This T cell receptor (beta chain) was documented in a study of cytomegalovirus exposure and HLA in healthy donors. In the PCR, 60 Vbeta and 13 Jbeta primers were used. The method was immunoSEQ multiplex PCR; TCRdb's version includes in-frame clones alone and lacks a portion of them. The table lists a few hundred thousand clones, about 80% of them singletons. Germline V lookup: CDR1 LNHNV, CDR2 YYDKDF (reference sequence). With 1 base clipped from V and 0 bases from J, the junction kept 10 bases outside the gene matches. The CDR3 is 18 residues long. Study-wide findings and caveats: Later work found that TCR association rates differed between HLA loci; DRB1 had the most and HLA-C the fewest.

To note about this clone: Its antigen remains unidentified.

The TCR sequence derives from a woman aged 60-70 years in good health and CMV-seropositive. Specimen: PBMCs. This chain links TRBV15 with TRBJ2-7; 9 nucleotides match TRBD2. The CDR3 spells CATSRAQGTSLFSYEQYF. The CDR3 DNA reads TGTGCCACCAGCAGAGCCCAAGGGACTAGCCTCTTCTCCTACGAGCAGTACTTC.